This is a list of T cell receptor beta chains from one sample in a study of shared clonotypes between healthy human individuals. Profiled with immunoSEQ multiplex PCR; TCRdb holds only in-frame clones, not every one. Of hundreds of thousands of clones listed, 90% to 97% are singletons. The sequenced material came from naive CD8+ T cells sorted from blood. These receptors were taken from a woman in her twenties or thirties in good health. Both conserved end residues are part of each CDR3. D genes are given only for firm matches. Clone size is shown for a subset of rows, as once, few, many or a class of expanded clone.

d_call j_call v_call clone_size cdr3_aa cdr3_nt
TRBD1 TRBJ1-5 TRBV27 . CASTTGASQPQHF TGTGCCAGCACCACAGGGGCTAGTCAGCCCCAGCATTTT
TRBD2 TRBJ2-7 TRBV5-1 once CASSWKLQRGGPNEQYF TGCGCCAGCAGCTGGAAACTCCAGCGGGGAGGGCCAAACGAGCAGTACTTC
. TRBJ2-7 TRBV27 once CATSSAGKGYEQYF TGTGCCACCTCTAGTGCGGGGAAAGGCTACGAGCAGTACTTC
. TRBJ1-2 TRBV27 . CASSYSDSPFYGYTF TGTGCCAGCAGTTACTCAGACAGCCCCTTCTATGGCTACACCTTC
. TRBJ2-3 TRBV6-1 . CASSDWRADTQYF TGTGCCAGCAGTGATTGGCGGGCAGATACGCAGTATTTT
. TRBJ1-2 TRBV5-6 . CASSLEQGNDGYTF TGTGCCAGCAGCTTGGAACAGGGTAACGATGGCTACACCTTC
TRBD1 TRBJ1-1 TRBV5-4 once CASSAGQGGLNTEAFF TGTGCCAGCAGCGCGGGACAGGGGGGCCTGAACACTGAAGCTTTCTTT
. TRBJ1-1 TRBV4-2 . CASSQAGEVTTEAFF TGTGCCAGCAGCCAAGCGGGGGAGGTGACCACTGAAGCTTTCTTT
TRBD1 TRBJ2-5 TRBV28 . CAVSGDRGFQETQYF TGTGCCGTCTCGGGGGACAGGGGTTTCCAAGAGACCCAGTACTTC
. TRBJ1-2 TRBV27 . CASKSGNGYTF TGTGCCAGCAAGTCGGGCAATGGCTACACCTTC
TRBD2 TRBJ2-3 TRBV28 . CASSLQREGPDTQYF TGTGCCAGCAGTTTGCAGCGGGAGGGCCCAGATACGCAGTATTTT
. TRBJ2-1 TRBV19 . CASSNPLRTSYNEQFF TGTGCCAGTAGTAACCCCTTGCGGACCTCCTACAATGAGCAGTTCTTC
. TRBJ1-1 TRBV2 . CASSDPGMNTEAFF TGTGCCAGCAGTGATCCAGGGATGAACACTGAAGCTTTCTTT
TRBD2 TRBJ2-3 TRBV27 . CASSYLAGVSTDTQYF TGTGCCAGCAGTTACTTAGCGGGAGTAAGCACAGATACGCAGTATTTT
TRBD2 TRBJ2-2 TRBV7-2 . CASSLYRDYHTGELFF TGTGCCAGCAGCTTATACCGGGACTACCATACCGGGGAGCTGTTTTTT
. TRBJ1-1 TRBV7-8 . CASSQGLITPLGNTEAFF TGTGCCAGCAGCCAAGGACTAATTACCCCCTTAGGCAACACTGAAGCTTTCTTT
TRBD1 TRBJ2-1 TRBV5-1 . CASIGQGGNEQFF TGCGCCAGCATTGGACAGGGGGGGAATGAGCAGTTCTTC
. TRBJ2-5 TRBV6-1 . CASPRRDPSKETQYF TGTGCCAGCCCTCGAAGGGACCCGTCTAAAGAGACCCAGTACTTC
. TRBJ2-7 TRBV7-7 . CASSPPTIYEQYF TGTGCCAGCAGCCCCCCGACCATCTACGAGCAGTACTTC
. TRBJ1-5 TRBV28 . CASSFGNQPQHF TGTGCCAGCAGTTTTGGGAATCAGCCCCAGCATTTT
TRBD2 TRBJ2-1 TRBV7-9 . CASSPDAGGPYNEQFF TGTGCCAGCAGTCCCGACGCGGGAGGGCCCTACAATGAGCAGTTCTTC
. TRBJ1-1 TRBV27 few CASSLVAGPEAFF TGTGCCAGCAGTTTAGTGGCAGGGCCTGAAGCTTTCTTT
TRBD1 TRBJ1-4 TRBV6-1 . CASSGQETGINEKLFF TGTGCCAGCAGTGGTCAAGAGACAGGGATTAATGAAAAACTGTTTTTT
. TRBJ1-1 TRBV9 . CASSPSGTEAFF TGTGCCAGCAGCCCCTCGGGGACTGAAGCTTTCTTT
. TRBJ2-2 TRBV6-5 . CASSLLRANTGELFF TGTGCCAGCAGTTTGCTCAGGGCGAACACCGGGGAGCTGTTTTTT
. TRBJ2-1 TRBV9 . CASSPTDWDNEQFF TGTGCCAGCAGCCCTACGGACTGGGACAATGAGCAGTTCTTC
. TRBJ2-2 TRBV4-2 . CASSQTTWELFF TGTGCCAGCAGCCAAACAACCTGGGAGCTGTTTTTT
. TRBJ1-1 TRBV5-4 . CASSYGEDTEAFF TGTGCCAGCAGCTACGGCGAGGACACTGAAGCTTTCTTT
. TRBJ1-1 TRBV5-1 . CASSLALSGSEAFF TGCGCCAGCAGCTTGGCCTTGTCCGGCTCTGAAGCTTTCTTT